This T cell receptor (beta chain) was sequenced for a study of blood T cells in healthy people across ages. Primers used in a second PCR of about 6 to 11 cycles were a sample-barcoded 5' primer and a J-beta primer mix. TCRdb called the 5' RACE reads again in MiXCR, with one record for every CDR3 protein. Among around 2 million distinct CDR3 sequences listed, about 39% were seen once. This CDR3 has 15 residues. V lost 5 bases to trimming and J lost 7 bases; unmatched junction nucleotides: 10. Germline V gene data show CDR1 as SGHAT and CDR2 as FQNNGV. The chain uses TRBV11-2 and TRBJ1-4, with 7 positions matching TRBD1. The source material was blood. The sequence came from a human donor in good health. CDR3 in amino acids: CASSHSGGGGEKLFF. In DNA form, the CDR3 reads TGTGCCAGCAGCCATTCAGGGGGGGGAGGTGAAAAACTGTTTTTT. Based on the CDR3 plus reference TRBV11-2 and TRBJ1-4, the full variable domain is EAGVAQSPRYKIIEKRQSVAFWCNPISGHATLYWYQQILGQGPKLLIQFQNNGVVDDSQLPKDRFSAERLKGVDSTLKIQPAKLEDSAVYLCASSHSGGGGEKLFFGSGTQLSVL.